This T cell receptor beta chain was recorded in a study of OX40 agonist ivuxolimab in advanced cancers. Points from the study as a whole: Partial responders treated at 0.1-3.0 mg/kg exhibited clonal expansion among the lowest measured.

Profiling relied on immunoSEQ multiplex PCR, and the TCRdb table lists in-frame clones only, not all of them. Of roughly 80,000 clones in the sample, over 75% were seen once. Comments on this clone: Its antigen is unidentified.

Trimming pared 2 bases from V and 1 base from J, leaving 12 bases between. There are 15 residues in the CDR3. Germline lookup yields CDR1 MNHNY and CDR2 SVGAGI (reference sequence). The J gene is TRBJ2-7, the V gene TRBV6-6; possible D gene TRBD2, 5 bases. The TCR comes from an adult with an advanced solid tumor such as melanoma, head and neck, liver or kidney cancer. Material: CD4+ or CD8+ T cells sorted from blood, obtained in a trial of the OX40 agonist ivuxolimab. CDR3 sequence: CASSYEDGGSYEQYF. The DNA for the CDR3 is TGTGCCAGCAGTTACGAGGACGGAGGATCCTACGAGCAGTACTTC.